The subject of this entry is one TCR beta chain. Its antigen is unknown. PCR involved 60 Vbeta and 13 Jbeta primers. TCRdb's table, derived via immunoSEQ multiplex PCR, lists solely in-frame clones and lacks some. The sample holds roughly 200,000 clones, 70% to 90% seen once. This sample is drawn from a study of cytomegalovirus exposure and HLA in healthy donors. Study-level background: Genotyping showed 81% of roughly 400 donors falling in the Caucasian-associated ancestry cluster.

CDR3 length: 13 residues. V was shortened by 4 bases and J by 3 bases, with 7 bases between the two germline ends. The V gene's germline CDR1 is PRHDT and CDR2 FYEKMQ (reference sequence). Points from the study as a whole: V segments that were indistinguishable, TRBV6-2 and TRBV6-3 among them, were omitted from analysis. Most TCRs appeared rarely, but some public TCRs recurred in many donors.

The J gene is TRBJ1-3, the V gene TRBV13, with D unclear. The sequence derives from a woman in her forties or fifties in good health and CMV-seronegative. Sequencing was carried out using PBMCs. The CDR3 DNA follows: TGTGCCAGCAGCTCCCCCGGTGGAAACACCATATATTTT. As protein: CASSSPGGNTIYF.